The rows below give T cell receptor beta chains drawn from one sample of a study of blood T cell repertoires in COVID-19. The table came from immunoSEQ multiplex PCR; TCRdb's copy has only in-frame clones and leaves some out. The sample has about 250,000 clones, 70% to 90% seen once. What was sequenced was peripheral blood. The source is a man aged 18 to 29 with active or convalescent COVID-19. The CDR3 runs from the conserved cysteine through the conserved F or W. Fields, in order: clone size, J gene, D gene, V gene, CDR3 DNA, CDR3 protein. A D gene is named only where the DNA matches it firmly. Some rows mark clone size as missing; the rest say once, few, many or name a class of expanded clone.

size: -
J: TRBJ2-7
D: TRBD2
V: TRBV7-9
DNA: TGTGCCAGCAGCCCGGGGGCTAGCGGGCCCACTGGCGAGCAGTACTTC
CDR3: CASSPGASGPTGEQYF

size: -
J: TRBJ2-1
D: -
V: TRBV7-3
DNA: TGTGCCAGCAGCCCCGGGACTCACAATGAGCAGTTCTTC
CDR3: CASSPGTHNEQFF

size: -
J: TRBJ1-2
D: TRBD1
V: TRBV6-5
DNA: TGTGCCAGCAGTTACAGAGGGGGCGGGCGAGGCTATGGCTACACCTTC
CDR3: CASSYRGGGRGYGYTF

size: -
J: TRBJ1-5
D: -
V: TRBV6-7
DNA: TGTGCCAGCAGTTACTTGTCATCAAACTCCCATTACAATCAGCCCCAGCATTTT
CDR3: CASSYLSSNSHYNQPQHF

size: -
J: TRBJ2-7
D: -
V: TRBV5-1
DNA: TGCGCCAGCAGCATGAGTTCCCAGGGGTACGAGCAGTACTTC
CDR3: CASSMSSQGYEQYF

size: once
J: TRBJ2-7
D: -
V: TRBV2
DNA: TGTGCCAGCAGTGAAGTGACACCGCACGAGCAGTACTTC
CDR3: CASSEVTPHEQYF

size: -
J: TRBJ2-3
D: TRBD2
V: TRBV7-3
DNA: TGTGCCAGCAGCTTAACAGGGACTACTCAGGATACGCAGTATTTT
CDR3: CASSLTGTTQDTQYF

size: -
J: TRBJ2-1
D: -
V: TRBV5-5
DNA: TGTGCCAGCAGCTCGTTAGGACTTTCCCACAATGAGCAGTTCTTC
CDR3: CASSSLGLSHNEQFF

size: -
J: TRBJ2-2
D: TRBD2
V: TRBV4-3
DNA: TGCGCCAGCAGCCAAGATAGCGGGTCCTCTTCCGGGGAGCTGTTTTTT
CDR3: CASSQDSGSSSGELFF

size: -
J: TRBJ2-1
D: -
V: TRBV6-6
DNA: TGTGCCAGCAGCCAGCAGGCCAATGAGCAGTTCTTC
CDR3: CASSQQANEQFF

size: once
J: TRBJ2-5
D: -
V: TRBV9
DNA: TGTGCCAGCAGCGTAGATCTGCAAGAGACCCAGTACTTC
CDR3: CASSVDLQETQYF

size: -
J: TRBJ2-5
D: TRBD2
V: TRBV5-6
DNA: TGTGCCAGCAGCTTCCGATCGGCAGCGGGGGCACAAGAGACCCAGTACTTC
CDR3: CASSFRSAAGAQETQYF

size: -
J: TRBJ1-3
D: -
V: TRBV6-5
DNA: TGTGCCAGCCCTGCCACAGGAGGAAACACCATATATTTT
CDR3: CASPATGGNTIYF

size: -
J: TRBJ2-5
D: -
V: TRBV7-2
DNA: TGTGCCAGCAGCCCCCGTGCGAGGGAAGGGTTGAAGACCCAGTACTTC
CDR3: CASSPRAREGLKTQYF

size: once
J: TRBJ1-1
D: TRBD1
V: TRBV7-2
DNA: TGTGCCAGCAGCCAATTACCCCCAGGGGGTCTAAACCGGAACACTGAAGCTTTCTTT
CDR3: CASSQLPPGGLNRNTEAFF

size: -
J: TRBJ1-4
D: -
V: TRBV6-5
DNA: TGTGCCAGCAGTTCCGTACAGGGATCTAATGAAAAACTGTTTTTT
CDR3: CASSSVQGSNEKLFF

size: -
J: TRBJ1-2
D: -
V: TRBV5-1
DNA: TGCGCCAGCAGCTTGGCCGGTGGACTCTATGGCTACACCTTC
CDR3: CASSLAGGLYGYTF

size: once
J: TRBJ1-5
D: TRBD1
V: TRBV6-6
DNA: TGTGCCAGCAGTCCGACAGGGGGCCCAAATAGCAATCAGCCCCAGCATTTT
CDR3: CASSPTGGPNSNQPQHF

size: -
J: TRBJ2-7
D: TRBD1
V: TRBV30
DNA: TGTGCCTGGGGACAGGGCTTCCGCTACGAGCAGTACTTC
CDR3: CAWGQGFRYEQYF

size: -
J: TRBJ2-3
D: TRBD1
V: TRBV7-2
DNA: TGTGCCAGCAGCTTATATGGGACAGTGGCAACCGATACGCAGTATTTT
CDR3: CASSLYGTVATDTQYF

size: -
J: TRBJ1-6
D: -
V: TRBV5-1
DNA: TGCGCCAGCAGAATACAGGGTGACTCACCCCTCCACTTT
CDR3: CASRIQGDSPLHF

size: once
J: TRBJ1-1
D: -
V: TRBV28
DNA: TGTGCCAGCAGTTCCCCCTCGACTTTGAACACTGAAGCTTTCTTT
CDR3: CASSSPSTLNTEAFF

size: -
J: TRBJ1-1
D: -
V: TRBV5-5
DNA: TGTGCCAGCAGCTTGACAGTAGCGCTTGAAGCTTTCTTT
CDR3: CASSLTVALEAFF

size: -
J: TRBJ1-1
D: TRBD1
V: TRBV5-1
DNA: TGCGCCAGCAGCCCGGGGACAGGGGGCCGGAACACTGAAGCTTTCTTT
CDR3: CASSPGTGGRNTEAFF

size: once
J: TRBJ1-2
D: -
V: TRBV7-2
DNA: TGTGCCAGCAGCTTAGATAGGAGATATGGCTACACCTTC
CDR3: CASSLDRRYGYTF

size: -
J: TRBJ2-1
D: -
V: TRBV12-3/TRBV12-4
DNA: TGTGCCAGCCAAAGGGGGAGGGCTTATGAGCAGTTCTTC
CDR3: CASQRGRAYEQFF

size: -
J: TRBJ2-7
D: TRBD1
V: TRBV25-1
DNA: TGTGCCAGCAGTGAATTGGGACAGACCTACGAGCAGTACTTC
CDR3: CASSELGQTYEQYF

size: -
J: TRBJ2-5
D: -
V: TRBV9
DNA: TGTGCCAGCAGCGAGGGGGGGGTCCACGAGACCCAGTACTTC
CDR3: CASSEGGVHETQYF

size: -
J: TRBJ1-5
D: TRBD1
V: TRBV6-6
DNA: TGTGCCAGCAGCTCCGGGACAGCCGATAGTTATTTTAGCAATCAGCCCCAGCATTTT
CDR3: CASSSGTADSYFSNQPQHF

size: -
J: TRBJ1-6
D: -
V: TRBV9
DNA: TGTGCCAGCAGCGGAGAGGGAAGTGGGAATTCACCCCTCCACTTT
CDR3: CASSGEGSGNSPLHF

size: -
J: TRBJ1-1
D: TRBD1
V: TRBV5-4
DNA: TGTGCCAGCACCCCGCGCAGGGGGCGGAACACTGAAGCTTTCTTT
CDR3: CASTPRRGRNTEAFF

size: -
J: TRBJ2-1
D: -
V: TRBV9
DNA: TGTGCCAGCAGCGTAGCTGGGCTCGCCAATGAGCAGTTCTTC
CDR3: CASSVAGLANEQFF

size: -
J: TRBJ2-1
D: -
V: TRBV6-4
DNA: TGTGCCAGCAGTGACTCGGGGTTTCGGGAGTACCCCCAGTTCTTC
CDR3: CASSDSGFREYPQFF

size: -
J: TRBJ2-2
D: -
V: TRBV4-1
DNA: TGCGCCAGCAGACCCCCTACGAACACCGGGGAGCTGTTTTTT
CDR3: CASRPPTNTGELFF

size: -
J: TRBJ2-5
D: TRBD2
V: TRBV19
DNA: TGTGCCAGTGGGAGGGTCGGGGAGACCCAGTACTTC
CDR3: CASGRVGETQYF

size: -
J: TRBJ2-3
D: TRBD2
V: TRBV7-6
DNA: TGTGCCAGCAGCCCGGGACTAGCGGGGGGCACAGATACGCAGTATTTT
CDR3: CASSPGLAGGTDTQYF

size: -
J: TRBJ2-2
D: TRBD1
V: TRBV5-6
DNA: TGTGCCAGCAGCTTCCGATTTGGGAGACAGGGGGCCAACACCGGGGAGCTGTTTTTT
CDR3: CASSFRFGRQGANTGELFF

size: -
J: TRBJ2-3
D: TRBD2
V: TRBV27
DNA: TGTGCCAGCAGTTTCTCCGCTAGCGGGGGTATGTTTACGCAGTATTTT
CDR3: CASSFSASGGMFTQYF

size: -
J: TRBJ2-3
D: TRBD1
V: TRBV9
DNA: TGTGCCAGCAGCGTAGTGGGACAGGGAGATACGCAGTATTTT
CDR3: CASSVVGQGDTQYF

size: -
J: TRBJ2-3
D: TRBD2
V: TRBV6-2/TRBV6-3
DNA: TGTGCCAGCAGCAATAGCGGGCGTCCAGATACGCAGTATTTT
CDR3: CASSNSGRPDTQYF

size: -
J: TRBJ2-5
D: TRBD2
V: TRBV5-4
DNA: TGTGCCAGCAGCTTGAAAGGACTAGCGGGTCTAGAGACCCAGTACTTC
CDR3: CASSLKGLAGLETQYF